The 32 T cell receptor beta chains below all came from one sample that was sequenced in a study of blood T cell repertoires in COVID-19. Data came from immunoSEQ multiplex PCR; TCRdb stores just in-frame clones and leaves some out. Of 55,000 to 90,000 clones listed, about 85% were seen once; the top ten hold about a third. Sample: peripheral blood. The receptors come from a woman of 80 years or more with active or convalescent COVID-19.

This chain links TRBV19 with TRBJ1-1, with D unresolved. Germline V gene data show CDR1 as LNHDA and CDR2 as SQIVND (reference sequence). The V gene lost 5 bases and the J gene lost 7 bases, with 23 bases spanning the gap. This CDR3 has 16 amino acids. The CDR3 bases are TGTGCCAGTAGTCCCTTCGCAGCTGTGCGGGGAGGTGAAGCTTTCTTT. This encodes CASSPFAAVRGGEAFF.

The rearrangement uses TRBV4-3 and TRBJ2-7; tentative D call: TRBD1 (6 bases). The germline CDR1 and CDR2 sequences are LGHNA and YSLEER. The length of the CDR3 is 15 residues. V was shortened by 2 bases and J by 2 bases, with 13 bases between the two germline ends. The CDR3: CASSQWTELTYEQYF. In DNA, the CDR3 is TGCGCCAGCAGCCAATGGACAGAGTTAACCTACGAGCAGTACTTC.

This chain links TRBV4-2 with TRBJ1-6; no reliable D call. Per germline, CDR1 LGHNA and CDR2 YNFKEQ. V lost 0 bases, J lost 5 bases, and 8 bases lay in between. The CDR3 is 15 residues long. The CDR3 nucleotides read TGTGCCAGCAGCCAAGACCGGGATGATAATTCACCCCTCCACTTT. Amino acids: CASSQDRDDNSPLHF.

This chain's CDR3 is CASSLNQGGNNEQFF. CDR3 nucleotide sequence: TGTGCCAGTAGTTTGAACCAGGGGGGAAACAATGAGCAGTTCTTC. This chain joins TRBV19 and TRBJ2-1, with D tentatively TRBD1 (7 bases). Germline V CDR1 and CDR2: LNHDA, SQIVND (reference sequence). This CDR3 has 15 amino acids. V lost 5 bases to trimming and J lost 5 bases, with 16 bases between them.

V and J are TRBV3-1 (or the pseudogene TRBV3-2) and TRBJ2-3; 8 nucleotides line up with TRBD2. The germline gives CDR1 LGHDT, CDR2 YNNKEL (reference sequence). The junction had 6 bases not matched to a gene; V was cut back by 1 base and J by 3 bases. The CDR3 contains 16 residues. CDR3 coding DNA: TGTGCCAGCAGCCAAGCACTAGCGGAAGGGACAGATACGCAGTATTTT. Its protein product is CASSQALAEGTDTQYF.

The chain carries TRBV4-2 and TRBJ1-5; D unresolved. Per the germline V gene, CDR1 is LGHNA and CDR2 is YNFKEQ. This CDR3 is built from 17 residues. Trimming took off 1 base at V and 4 bases at J, with 17 bases between the two ends. The chain's CDR3 is CASSQVGRGIGNQPQHF. The CDR3, as DNA: TGTGCCAGCAGCCAAGTAGGTAGAGGGATTGGGAATCAGCCCCAGCATTTT.

The chain couples TRBV7-2 to TRBJ1-1; 8 bases agree with TRBD1. J was trimmed by 3 bases and V by 5 bases; bases with no gene match: 5. The CDR3 consists of 14 residues. The germline V gene encodes CDR1 SGHTA and CDR2 FQGNSA. The CDR3 sequence: CASSKQQGDTEAFF. The CDR3 nucleotides read TGTGCCAGCAGCAAACAACAGGGGGACACTGAAGCTTTCTTT.

This clone was picked up one time. The rearrangement joins TRBV6-4 to TRBJ2-1; no reliable D call. CDR3 length equals 13 residues. From germline, CDR1 is MRHNA and CDR2 SNTAGT. The V gene lost 3 bases and the J gene lost 4 bases, with 7 bases spanning the gap. Written as DNA, the CDR3 is TGTGCCAGCAGTGAAGACAATTACAATGAGCAGTTCTTC. Translating gives CASSEDNYNEQFF.

This clone was counted a single time. The genes are TRBV14 and TRBJ2-3, with D maybe TRBD2 (5 bases). Trimming took off 4 bases at V and 5 bases at J, with 10 bases between the two ends. This CDR3 contains 13 residues. Germline CDR1 SGHDN, CDR2 FVKESK. As DNA, the CDR3 is TGTGCCAGCAGCCGCCTAGAGGGAGATACGCAGTATTTT. Protein product: CASSRLEGDTQYF.

This sequence joins TRBV28 and TRBJ1-1; D is unresolved. This CDR3 is 16 amino acids long. V was clipped by 5 bases and J by 2 bases, with 18 bases between them. Germline V lookup: CDR1 MDHEN, CDR2 SYDVKM. The CDR3 spells CASSPLEWRENTEAFF. The CDR3 DNA sequence: TGTGCCAGCAGTCCCCTAGAATGGAGGGAAAACACTGAAGCTTTCTTT.

The rearrangement joins TRBV18 to TRBJ2-7; TRBD1 matches 10 bases. V lost 2 bases, J lost 9 bases, and 7 bases stayed unmatched. CDR3 length: 14 amino acids. The germline V gene has CDR1 KGHSH and CDR2 LQKENI. Here the CDR3 reads CASSPGDRGSRQYF. The CDR3 DNA reads TGTGCCAGCTCACCAGGGGACAGGGGTAGTCGGCAGTACTTC.

The J gene is TRBJ2-5, the V gene TRBV27; TRBD2 aligns across 10 bases. Germline values: CDR1 MNHEY, CDR2 SMNVEV (reference sequence). V lost 7 bases and J lost 4; bases outside the gene matches: 9. CDR3 length: 15 amino acids. The CDR3 is CASTLFSGGIETQYF. CDR3 nucleotide sequence: TGTGCCAGCACCCTTTTTAGCGGGGGGATAGAGACCCAGTACTTC.

The rearrangement uses TRBV12-3 or TRBV12-4 and TRBJ1-2, with D possibly matching TRBD1 (6 bases). Trimming removed 8 bases at V and 8 bases at J, with 15 bases between. The CDR3 spans 12 residues. CDR3 nucleotide sequence: TGTGCCAGCGAGGACAGAATGGGGGGCTACACCTTC. This codes for CASEDRMGGYTF.

V is TRBV7-2 and J is TRBJ1-1; D is perhaps TRBD1 (6 bases). Germline V gene sequence: CDR1 SGHTA, CDR2 FQGNSA. CDR3 length: 14 residues. Trimming stripped 1 base from V and 2 bases from J, with 8 bases between. CDR3 residues: CASSLDRVNTEAFF. CDR3 coding DNA: TGTGCCAGCAGCTTAGACAGGGTTAACACTGAAGCTTTCTTT.

The CDR3 nucleotides read TGTGCCAGCAGCTTAGGGAGAGGTGAGAACACTGAAGCTTTCTTT. Protein sequence: CASSLGRGENTEAFF. The chain links TRBV11-3 to TRBJ1-1; D uncertain. V shed 1 base and J shed 1 base, with 10 bases lying between them. Germline V gives CDR1 SGHNT, CDR2 YENEEA. The CDR3 covers 15 residues.

This clone occurred a few times. The rearrangement joins TRBV30 to TRBJ1-4; 7 bases line up with TRBD1. The trim removed 7 bases at V and 6 bases at J, leaving 2 bases unmatched. Per germline, CDR1 GTSNPN and CDR2 SVGIG (reference sequence). The CDR3 spans 11 residues. CDR3 coding DNA: TGTGCCTCTCAGGGGGATGAAAAACTGTTTTTT. Protein product: CASQGDEKLFF.

The rearrangement links TRBV28 to TRBJ2-2; D remains unclear. The CDR3 spans 12 residues. Germline-derived CDR1 and CDR2 are MDHEN and SYDVKM. V was pared by 7 bases and J by 0 bases, with 3 bases between. CDR3 sequence reads: CASTANTGELFF. As DNA, the CDR3 is TGTGCCAGCACCGCGAACACCGGGGAGCTGTTTTTT.

The chain has TRBV6-4 and TRBJ1-4; TRBD1 is a possible D gene (6 bases). The CDR3 runs to 13 residues. Trimming removed 7 bases at V and 17 bases at J, with 23 bases between. CDR1 and CDR2 from the germline V gene are MRHNA and SNTAGT. The CDR3 nucleotides read TGTGCCAGCAACCGCAGGGGCGGCGGGTCGGTTTTTTTT. Encoded protein: CASNRRGGGSVFF.

This chain connects TRBV9 to TRBJ2-2; D is perhaps TRBD1 (6 bases). Per the germline V gene, CDR1 is SGDLS and CDR2 is YYNGEE. There are 15 residues in the CDR3. Trimming pared 2 bases from V and 5 bases from J, leaving 13 bases between. CDR3 nucleotide sequence: TGTGCCAGCAGCGTGTGGGACACAAAAACCGGGGAGCTGTTTTTT. It codes for CASSVWDTKTGELFF.

This clone was detected once. The V call is TRBV5-1, the J call TRBJ1-2; 8 bases align to TRBD1. The CDR3 length is 16 residues. CDR1 and CDR2 (germline): SGHRS, YFSETQ. The trim removed 0 bases at V and 5 bases at J, leaving 9 bases unmatched. The CDR3 loop is CASSLGPGGAGYGYTF. The CDR3 nucleotides read TGCGCCAGCAGCTTGGGTCCAGGGGGCGCGGGATATGGCTACACCTTC.

The rearrangement links TRBV5-1 to TRBJ1-4; 7 bases are shared with TRBD1. There are 15 residues in the CDR3. Germline V gene data show CDR1 as SGHRS and CDR2 as YFSETQ. Trimming cost V 6 bases and J 7 bases; bases outside gene matches: 12. In DNA form, the CDR3 reads TGCGCCAGCAAGGGTGAGGGGACAGCTTTTGAAAAACTGTTTTTT. This gives the protein CASKGEGTAFEKLFF.

The chain couples TRBV6-5 to TRBJ1-2, with 9 bases fitting TRBD1. Trimming removed 6 bases from V and 6 bases from J; junction bases left unmatched: 5. The CDR3 has 13 amino acids. Germline values: CDR1 MNHEY, CDR2 SVGAGI. The CDR3 DNA sequence: TGTGCCAGCAGGGTCACAGGGGGCGATGGCTACACCTTC. Protein sequence: CASRVTGGDGYTF.

The table lists this clone with a few counts. This chain uses TRBV3-1 (or the pseudogene TRBV3-2) with TRBJ2-1; D is perhaps TRBD2 (5 bases). The CDR3 runs 17 residues. CDR1 and CDR2 from the germline V gene are LGHDT and YNNKEL (reference sequence). Trimming stripped 4 bases from V and 0 bases from J, with 16 bases between. CDR3 sequence reads: CASSPEGFGLSYNEQFF. In DNA form, the CDR3 reads TGTGCCAGCAGCCCAGAGGGATTCGGACTCTCCTACAATGAGCAGTTCTTC.

CDR3: CASSQLPGQPYTF. DNA for the CDR3: TGCGCCAGCAGCCAATTACCGGGACAACCCTACACCTTC. The chain couples TRBV4-3 to TRBJ1-2; D may be TRBD1 (6 bases). Trimming removed 2 bases from V and 10 bases from J, with 14 bases in between. The CDR3 is made up of 13 amino acids. Looked up from germline, CDR1 is LGHNA and CDR2 is YSLEER.

The genes are TRBV6-2 or TRBV6-3 and TRBJ2-7; 10 nucleotides match TRBD2. The trim removed 4 bases at V and 4 bases at J, leaving 13 bases unmatched. Germline V gene sequence: CDR1 MNHEY, CDR2 SVGEGT. The CDR3 consists of 17 residues. The CDR3 spells CASSSQAGGPRLYEQYF. For the CDR3, the DNA is TGTGCCAGCAGTTCCCAAGCGGGGGGGCCGAGATTGTACGAGCAGTACTTC.

The chain links TRBV7-9 to TRBJ1-2, with TRBD1 matching 7 bases. J lost 4 bases, V lost 3 bases, and 2 bases had no gene match. The germline CDR1 and CDR2 sequences are SEHNR and FQNEAQ (reference sequence). The CDR3 runs to 13 residues. The CDR3 loop is CASSLTGIYGYTF. CDR3 sequence (DNA): TGTGCCAGCAGCTTGACAGGGATCTATGGCTACACCTTC.

V is TRBV5-8 and J is TRBJ1-1; D might be TRBD1 (6 bases). Deletions cut 6 bases from V and 6 bases from J, with 18 bases between. CDR3 length: 14 residues. Germline CDR1 and CDR2: SGHTS and YDEGEE. The CDR3 here is CASNRDIDVAEAFF. The CDR3 DNA reads as TGTGCCAGCAACCGGGACATAGACGTCGCTGAAGCTTTCTTT.

This clone has more than one count but fewer than ten. The V gene is TRBV11-2, the J gene TRBJ2-2; D uncertain. The length of the CDR3 is 15 residues. Germline lookup yields CDR1 SGHAT and CDR2 FQNNGV. Trimming shortened V by 5 bases and J by 3 bases, and 13 bases separated the two germline ends. The CDR3 region has the DNA TGTGCCAGCAGCCCGGTTTCGATATACACCGGGGAGCTGTTTTTT. It codes for CASSPVSIYTGELFF.

This clone was seen only a few times. The CDR3 DNA reads TGTGCCAGCAGTTTTTCCAGTTTCGACTATGGCTACACCTTC. Protein product: CASSFSSFDYGYTF. The chain is built from TRBV28 and TRBJ1-2; no definite D call. CDR1 is MDHEN and CDR2 is SYDVKM in the germline V gene. Trimming left V 3 bases short and J 3 bases short, with 11 bases between. The CDR3 totals 14 residues.

The genes are TRBV2 and TRBJ2-3, with 8 nucleotides matching TRBD2. Germline CDR1 is SNHLY and CDR2 is FYNNEI. CDR3 length: 19 residues. V lost 3 bases to trimming and J lost 5 bases; unmatched junction nucleotides: 19. CDR3 sequence (DNA): TGTGCCAGCAGTGACCGGGGGGGCAGCGGGGGCCCATCCCTAGATACGCAGTATTTT. Amino acid sequence: CASSDRGGSGGPSLDTQYF.

V is TRBV5-5 and J is TRBJ2-2, with D unresolved. V lost 4 bases to trimming and J lost 4 bases, with 14 bases between them. Germline V gene lookup returns CDR1 SGHKS and CDR2 YYEKEE (reference sequence). The CDR3 consists of 15 residues. Written as DNA, the CDR3 is TGTGCCAGCAGCCCCGGCCGAGGAGTCACCGGGGAGCTGTTTTTT. It is translated as CASSPGRGVTGELFF.

In its sample, this clone was seen once. V usage is TRBV7-2 and J usage is TRBJ2-2; D call uncertain. V was shortened by 2 bases and J by 6 bases, with 13 bases between the two germline ends. From germline, CDR1 is SGHTA and CDR2 FQGNSA. The length of the CDR3 is 15 residues. The CDR3 DNA follows: TGTGCCAGCAGCTTAACGGTTGATCAATCCGGGGAGCTGTTTTTT. Its translation: CASSLTVDQSGELFF. The variable domain in full, with the rest retrieved from reference TRBV7-2 and TRBJ2-2, is GAGVSQSPSNKVTEKGKDVELRCDPISGHTALYWYRQSLGQGLEFLIYFQGNSAPDKSGLPSDRFSAERTGGSVSTLTIQRTQQEDSAVYLCASSLTVDQSGELFFGEGSRLTVL.